Listed below are T cell receptor beta chains from one sample, sequenced in a study of blood T cells in healthy people across ages. TCRdb re-derived calls from the 5' RACE reads in MiXCR, one entry per CDR3 protein. This sample has 650,000 to 700,000 distinct CDR3 sequences, with less than 40% found just once. Sequences were obtained from blood. All receptors derive from a woman older than 75 in good health. Each CDR3 is given with its conserved first and last residue. D genes are given only for firm matches. Size tells how often a clone was seen (once, few, many) or the class of an expanded clone, and some rows leave it out.

TRBJ1-3 | NA | TRBV6-5 | NA | CASSYSGSSGNTIYF | TGTGCCAGCAGTTACTCAGGGAGCTCTGGAAACACCATATATTTT
TRBJ1-1 | NA | TRBV7-3 | NA | CASSLTGNSNTEAFF | TGTGCCAGCAGCTTAACGGGCAACTCGAACACTGAAGCTTTCTTT
TRBJ1-5 | NA | TRBV19 | few | CASSMGENQPQHF | TGTGCCAGTAGTATGGGAGAGAATCAGCCCCAGCATTTT
TRBJ2-5 | NA | TRBV3-1 | many | CASSQDQGFQETQYF | TGTGCCAGCAGCCAAGATCAAGGGTTCCAAGAGACCCAGTACTTC
TRBJ2-1 | NA | TRBV5-4 | NA | CASSPEISYNEQFF | TGTGCCAGCAGCCCCGAAATCTCCTACAATGAGCAGTTCTTC
TRBJ1-6 | NA | TRBV3-1 | many | CASSQDRGIRSPLHF | TGTGCCAGCAGCCAAGATCGGGGTATCAGGTCACCCCTCCACTTT
TRBJ2-5 | TRBD1 | TRBV7-9 | NA | CASSLGDREDETQYF | TGTGCCAGCAGCTTGGGGGACAGGGAGGACGAGACCCAGTACTTC
TRBJ2-3 | NA | TRBV12-3/TRBV12-4 | NA | CASRIQGTDTQYF | TGTGCCAGCAGAATACAGGGAACAGATACGCAGTATTTT
TRBJ1-1 | NA | TRBV30 | few | CAWSRGGGKNTEAFF | TGTGCCTGGAGTCGGGGGGGGGGCAAGAACACTGAAGCTTTCTTT
TRBJ1-1 | TRBD1 | TRBV3-1 | NA | CASSQRDRGAEAFF | TGTGCCAGCAGCCAAAGGGACAGGGGCGCCGAAGCTTTCTTT
TRBJ1-2 | NA | TRBV4-3 | few | CASSQDITGKRYTF | TGCGCCAGCAGCCAAGATATAACGGGGAAGCGCTACACCTTC
TRBJ2-1 | NA | TRBV11-2 | NA | CASIVGRGVGSYNEQFF | TGTGCCAGCATTGTCGGGCGGGGAGTTGGGTCCTACAATGAGCAGTTCTTC
TRBJ2-7 | TRBD1 | TRBV29-1 | many | CSVETGRSDEQYF | TGCAGCGTGGAGACAGGGAGAAGCGACGAGCAGTACTTC
TRBJ2-2 | TRBD1 | TRBV12-3/TRBV12-4 | NA | CASSLTTGAVPGELFF | TGTGCCAGCAGTTTAACAACAGGGGCGGTCCCCGGGGAGCTGTTTTTT
TRBJ1-6 | NA | TRBV5-1 | NA | CTSSPTPDRILRSPLHF | TGCACCAGCAGCCCGACTCCCGACAGGATACTGCGTTCACCCCTCCACTTT
TRBJ2-3 | NA | TRBV6-1 | NA | CASSEQQGSTDTQYF | TGTGCCAGCAGTGAACAACAGGGAAGCACAGATACGCAGTATTTT
TRBJ1-1 | TRBD1 | TRBV5-1 | NA | CASSIGQGQAFF | TGCGCCAGCAGCATCGGACAGGGGCAAGCTTTCTTT
TRBJ2-4 | NA | TRBV7-2 | NA | CASSGALAGILFKNIQYF | TGTGCCAGCAGCGGAGCCCTGGCGGGGATACTCTTCAAAAACATTCAGTACTTC
TRBJ2-5 | TRBD1 | TRBV20-1 | NA | CSAREFLGTGTTDEQYF | TGCAGTGCTAGAGAGTTTTTAGGGACAGGGACGACGGATGAGCAGTACTTC
TRBJ1-6 | NA | TRBV7-6 | few | CAGKEEVTSNSPLHF | TGTGCCGGCAAAGAAGAGGTCACTAGTAATTCACCCCTCCACTTT
TRBJ2-1 | NA | TRBV11-1 | many | CASSIERNEQFF | TGTGCCAGCAGCATAGAGAGGAATGAGCAGTTCTTC
TRBJ2-3 | NA | TRBV9 | many | CASSVLTGGLTDTQYF | TGTGCCAGCAGCGTACTAACGGGGGGCCTCACAGATACGCAGTATTTT
TRBJ1-2 | NA | TRBV4-2 | many | CASSQAGTAGYGYTF | TGTGCCAGCAGCCAAGCCGGGACGGCTGGCTATGGCTACACCTTC
TRBJ2-7 | TRBD2 | TRBV9 | NA | CASSAGPSGSYNEQYF | TGTGCCAGCAGCGCCGGGCCCAGCGGGAGTTACAATGAGCAGTACTTC
TRBJ1-5 | TRBD1 | TRBV29-1 | many | CSVGQGIDNQPQHF | TGCAGCGTGGGACAGGGGATCGACAATCAGCCCCAGCATTTT
TRBJ2-2 | TRBD2 | TRBV27 | NA | CASSLGGGSTGELFF | TGTGCCAGCAGTTTAGGCGGGGGAAGCACCGGGGAGCTGTTTTTT
TRBJ2-6 | NA | TRBV6-6 | many | CASSSRVGQQSSGANVLTF | TGTGCCAGCAGTTCCCGGGTGGGGCAGCAATCCTCTGGGGCCAACGTCCTGACTTTC
TRBJ2-2 | NA | TRBV6-5 | NA | CASSYRGAGELFF | TGTGCCAGCAGTTATAGGGGGGCCGGGGAGCTGTTTTTT
TRBJ1-1 | NA | TRBV5-1 | NA | CASSRVDSNTEAFF | TGCGCCAGCAGCAGGGTGGACAGTAACACTGAAGCTTTCTTT
TRBJ2-7 | NA | TRBV30 | many | CAWSVSHYSYEQYF | TGTGCCTGGAGTGTGAGTCACTACTCCTACGAGCAGTACTTC